This T cell receptor beta chain was recovered during a study of OX40 agonist ivuxolimab in advanced cancers. Background on the study: Patients with hepatocellular carcinoma, melanoma, renal cell or head and neck cancer made up the dose-escalation patients. Anti-PD-1, anti-PD-L1 or anti-CTLA-4 therapy given earlier was allowed, and around 40% had some.

Method: immunoSEQ multiplex PCR; TCRdb's copy keeps in-frame clones and lacks some. The sample lists about 61,000 clones; over 80% were seen once. Germline trimming cut 5 bases from V and 3 bases from J; bases unmatched to any gene: 5. The germline V gene has CDR1 LGHNT and CDR2 FRNRAP. This CDR3 has 15 amino acids. This receptor was obtained from an adult with an advanced solid tumor such as melanoma, head and neck, liver or kidney cancer. The sequences come from CD4+ or CD8+ T cells sorted from blood, collected in a trial of the OX40 agonist ivuxolimab. This chain connects TRBV12-5 to TRBJ2-2; TRBD1 aligns across 8 bases. CDR3 in DNA: TGTGCTAGTGGTACCGGGACAGGCGACACCGGGGAGCTGTTTTTT. It translates to CASGTGTGDTGELFF.